These T cell receptor beta chains were read from a single sample in a study of blood T cells in healthy people across ages. In TCRdb, the 5' RACE reads were re-called with MiXCR into one record per CDR3 protein. The sample records roughly 1,500,000 distinct CDR3 sequences, around two fifths being singletons. Sequencing used blood. Receptors were obtained from a young woman in good health. The CDR3 runs from the conserved cysteine through the conserved F or W.

V gene: TRBV3-1; J gene: TRBJ2-7; CDR3 protein: CASSQYADRGTYEQYF
V gene: TRBV7-9; J gene: TRBJ1-2; CDR3 protein: CASSFSGAGGNYGYTF
V gene: TRBV5-1; J gene: TRBJ1-6; CDR3 protein: CASSLLGQNNSPLHF
V gene: TRBV20-1; J gene: .; CDR3 protein: CSASSGGLQIGEQYF
V gene: TRBV6-1; J gene: TRBJ2-7; CDR3 protein: CASRLLASYSYEQYF
V gene: TRBV9; J gene: TRBJ2-5; CDR3 protein: CASSARGGTPQETQYF
V gene: TRBV7-9; J gene: TRBJ1-2; CDR3 protein: CASSLAPLTYGYTF
V gene: TRBV15; J gene: TRBJ1-1; CDR3 protein: CATSRDAAGPMNTEAFF
V gene: TRBV7-9; J gene: TRBJ2-7; CDR3 protein: CASSPNTMSYEQYF
V gene: TRBV5-1; J gene: TRBJ2-3; CDR3 protein: CASSASGPTDTQYF
V gene: TRBV6-5; J gene: TRBJ2-5; CDR3 protein: CASMMASGGSWETQYF
V gene: TRBV28; J gene: TRBJ1-1; CDR3 protein: CASTPSFAEAFF
V gene: TRBV20-1; J gene: TRBJ1-5; CDR3 protein: CSANPDTSDQPQHF
V gene: TRBV2; J gene: TRBJ1-4; CDR3 protein: CASRKQGGNEKLFF
V gene: TRBV9; J gene: TRBJ2-1; CDR3 protein: CASTRSLINNEQFF
V gene: TRBV11-2; J gene: TRBJ2-5; CDR3 protein: CASSSLGEGRGQETQYF
V gene: TRBV27; J gene: TRBJ1-2; CDR3 protein: CASTPWARAGGYTF
V gene: TRBV28; J gene: TRBJ2-5; CDR3 protein: CASGAMETQYF
V gene: TRBV5-5; J gene: TRBJ1-1; CDR3 protein: CASSGDMGNTEAFF
V gene: TRBV20-1; J gene: TRBJ2-3; CDR3 protein: CSARKTSSTDTQYF
V gene: TRBV27; J gene: TRBJ1-5; CDR3 protein: CASRPLTGGYSNQPQHF
V gene: TRBV10-3; J gene: TRBJ2-1; CDR3 protein: CAIRQGGSWYNEQFF
V gene: TRBV3-1; J gene: TRBJ2-5; CDR3 protein: CASIGTSGRPNEQYF
V gene: TRBV6-5; J gene: TRBJ2-5; CDR3 protein: CASSYSIGQETQYF
V gene: TRBV20-1; J gene: TRBJ2-1; CDR3 protein: CSARVSLAGGDNEQFF
V gene: TRBV5-1; J gene: TRBJ2-5; CDR3 protein: CASSLGSEETQYF
V gene: TRBV4-2; J gene: TRBJ1-5; CDR3 protein: CASSQTAWTGPARVVSLSNQPQHF
V gene: TRBV7-2; J gene: TRBJ1-6; CDR3 protein: CASTQDSLYNSPLHF
V gene: TRBV5-1; J gene: TRBJ2-1; CDR3 protein: CASSLASGVNNEQFF
V gene: TRBV29-1; J gene: TRBJ2-1; CDR3 protein: CSVGGNNEQFF
V gene: TRBV6-1; J gene: TRBJ2-5; CDR3 protein: CASSERTGGAKRETQYF
V gene: TRBV30; J gene: TRBJ1-2; CDR3 protein: CAWISVSGTLNYGYTF